The 27 T cell receptor beta chains below all came from one sample that was sequenced in a study of tumor-infiltrating lymphocytes in primary liver carcinoma. A constant-region primer primed TCR beta cDNA synthesis from 500 ng of total RNA. Investigators got TCR beta libraries out of three nested multiplex PCR rounds, done with slightly modified ARM-PCR. The opening two PCR rounds, around 11 cycles each, paired TRBV1-TRBV30 forward primers with a C-beta reverse primer. Each CDR3 protein gets one entry after TCRdb re-called the multiplex PCR reads with MiXCR. The sample carries 300,000 to 400,000 distinct CDR3 sequences, less than 75% recorded once. Out of unsorted whole blood came the blood RNA, and germline DNA was extracted as well. Source material: peripheral blood. All receptors come from a man aged 35-49 years with primary liver carcinoma and hepatitis B virus infection.

In this sample, this clonotype turned up once. The chain couples TRBV29-1 to TRBJ2-3, with 8 bases aligning to TRBD2. Germline V gives CDR1 SQVTM, CDR2 ANQGSEA. CDR3 length equals 14 residues. V shed 4 bases and J 14 bases; nucleotides not matched to a gene: 17. The CDR3 loop reads CSVALAVGTDMRYF. DNA for the CDR3: TGCAGCGTTGCACTAGCGGTGGGCACAGATATGCGGTATTTT.

In the case of this clonotype: A much bigger clone sits one base away, suggesting this may be a read error. The CDR3 does not end in the conserved phenylalanine or tryptophan, so this is likely a read error. The gene calls are TRBV14 and TRBJ2-1; D is possibly TRBD2 (6 bases). This CDR3 region has 17 residues. The V gene lost 4 bases and the J gene lost 8 bases, with 24 bases spanning the gap. Germline CDR1 is SGHDN and CDR2 is FVKESK. In DNA, the CDR3 is TGTGCCAGCAGCCTCAGACCTCCGGGAGTCAGTCGGCATGAGCAGTTCTTG. Amino acid sequence: CASSLRPPGVSRHEQFL.

Comments on this clonotype: This may arise from a read error, as a much more abundant clone is one base away. The V call is TRBV10-3, the J call TRBJ2-5; D not certain. Trimming took off 2 bases at V and 5 bases at J, with 9 bases between the two ends. Germline V gene sequence: CDR1 ENHRY, CDR2 SYGVKD. The CDR3 runs to 13 residues. This CDR3 reads CAISESAPETQYF. CDR3 DNA sequence: TGTGCCATCAGTGAGAGTGCACCGGAGACCCAGTACTTC.

With respect to this clonotype: The junction does not match germline at one end; this may be a read error. The rearrangement links TRBV6-5 to TRBJ2-5, with D possibly being TRBD2 (6 bases). Germline-derived CDR1 and CDR2 are MNHEY and SVGAGI. This CDR3 comprises 15 residues. The CDR3 here is CARSYSWTTQKAQYF. In DNA form, the CDR3 reads TGTGCCAGAAGTTACTCTTGGACTACACAGAAGGCACAGTACTTC.

With regard to this clonotype: The junction departs from germline at one end; a sequencing error may be responsible. The rearrangement joins TRBV7-9 to TRBJ2-4; 8 nucleotides align to TRBD1. The CDR3 has 18 residues. Germline loops: CDR1 SEHNR, CDR2 FQNEAQ (reference sequence). CDR3 sequence: CASGLAQGAELAKNIQYF. The CDR3 nucleotides are TGTGCCAGCGGCTTAGCCCAGGGGGCTGAATTAGCCAAAAACATTCAGTACTTC. The complete variable domain, with remaining parts taken from reference TRBV7-9 and TRBJ2-4, reads DTGVSQNPRHKITKRGQNVTFRCDPISEHNRLYWYRQTLGQGPEFLTYFQNEAQLEKSRLLSDRFSAERPKGSFSTLEIQRTEQGDSAMYLCASGLAQGAELAKNIQYFGAGTRLSVL.

About this clonotype itself: A much larger clone lies one base from this, so it may be a read error. The gene calls are TRBV6-6 and TRBJ2-2, with TRBD2 matching over 9 bases. Germline V gene sequence: CDR1 MNHNY, CDR2 SVGAGI (reference sequence). The CDR3 loop spans 16 amino acids. The CDR3 sequence: CVSSSLAGNGTGELFF. The CDR3 nucleotides are TGTGTCAGCAGTTCCCTAGCGGGAAATGGGACCGGGGAGCTGTTTTTT.

The chain has TRBV11-2 and TRBJ2-7; 7 bases match TRBD2. The V segment lost 5 bases and the J segment 1 base; nucleotides outside the gene matches: 8. The CDR3 is 15 amino acids. Germline V CDR1 and CDR2: SGHAT, FQNNGV. The CDR3 coding sequence is TGTGCCAGCAGCCAGGGACTAACGGTATCCTACGAGCAGTACTTC. Protein sequence: CASSQGLTVSYEQYF.

J is TRBJ2-4 and V is TRBV19, with 7 bases identical to TRBD1. This CDR3 spans 14 amino acids. The junction had 14 bases not matched to a gene; V was cut back by 10 bases and J by 8 bases. In germline, CDR1 is LNHDA, CDR2 SQIVND (reference sequence). CDR3 DNA: TGTGCCACTAGCAAACAGGGGAGTTGGGACATTCAGTACTTC. This codes for CATSKQGSWDIQYF.

In regard to this clonotype: A much larger clone lies a single base off, so this may be a read error. The V call is TRBV6-2 or TRBV6-3, the J call TRBJ2-3; 7 nucleotides line up with TRBD2. Germline V CDR1 and CDR2: MNHEY, SVGEGT. The CDR3 consists of 14 residues. CDR3 loop: CANSYVAGANTQYF. DNA for the CDR3: TGTGCCAACAGTTACGTTGCGGGAGCGAACACGCAGTATTTT.

This clonotype was counted ten times or more. The V call is TRBV6-5, the J call TRBJ2-3; the match to TRBD1 covers 7 bases. The CDR3 extends over 17 amino acids. Germline CDR1 reads MNHEY; CDR2 reads SVGAGI. V dropped 1 base and J dropped 1; count of bases not matched to a gene: 8. CDR3 sequence (DNA): TGTGCCAGCAGTTACTTCTTTAATGGACAGGGCACAGATACGCAGTATTTT. This sequence encodes CASSYFFNGQGTDTQYF.

For this clonotype: The junction and the germline gene differ at one end; a read error may be behind it. The rearrangement links TRBV11-2 to TRBJ2-3, with D hard to call. The CDR3 totals 16 residues. From germline, CDR1 is SGHAT and CDR2 FQNNGV. CDR3 residues: CASSSSSHGDTDTQYF. The CDR3 DNA reads TGTGCCAGCAGCTCATCTTCACACGGAGACACAGATACACAGTATTTT.

In regard to this clonotype: A junction boundary mismatches the germline segment, possibly from a read error. This chain links TRBV11-2 with TRBJ2-2; D unclear. The CDR3 totals 14 residues. CDR1 and CDR2 from the germline V gene are SGHAT and FQNNGV. CDR3 DNA sequence: TGTGCCAGCAGGTTAGAGTCGATCACCGGGGAGCTGTTTTTT. This gives the protein CASRLESITGELFF.

A word on this clonotype: At one end, the junction sequence differs from germline, possibly due to a read error. The chain uses TRBV18 and TRBJ2-5; 13 bases match TRBD2. CDR1 and CDR2 (germline): KGHSH, LQKENI. The length of the CDR3 is 16 residues. The CDR3 here is CASSLRTSGSEKTRYF. CDR3 DNA: TGTGCCAGCTCACTAAGGACTAGCGGGAGTGAGAAGACCCGGTACTTC.

As concerns this clonotype: One junction end disagrees with the germline gene, perhaps due to a read error. This chain uses TRBV13 with TRBJ1-1, with D possibly TRBD1 on 6 matching bases. Germline V gives CDR1 PRHDT, CDR2 FYEKMQ (reference sequence). This CDR3 is 16 amino acids long. CDR3 amino acids: CASSLDGTGSDTEAFF. Here the CDR3 DNA reads TGTGCCAGCAGCTTAGATGGCACAGGGAGTGACACTGAAGCCTTCTTT.

Regarding this clonotype: A much bigger clone sits one base away, suggesting this may be a read error. The rearrangement links TRBV10-3 to TRBJ2-7, with a tentative D call TRBD1 (6 bases). The CDR3 is 13 amino acids. Per germline, CDR1 ENHRY and CDR2 SYGVKD. V was shortened by 9 bases and J by 6 bases, with 18 bases between the two germline ends. CDR3 DNA sequence: TGTGCCATGGGACATGGGGCGCCCGGCGAGCAGTACTTC. It translates to CAMGHGAPGEQYF.

The sample holds one count of this clonotype. This chain joins TRBV5-5 and TRBJ2-7; D ambiguous. This CDR3 comprises 15 residues. CDR1 and CDR2 from the germline V gene are SGHKS and YYEKEE (reference sequence). The V gene lost 1 base and the J gene lost 7 bases, with 18 bases spanning the gap. CDR3 loop: CASSLSATYYGEQYF. The CDR3 region has the DNA TGTGCCAGCAGCTTGTCGGCTACATACTACGGGGAGCAGTACTTC.

The chain recombines TRBV21-1 with TRBJ1-1; TRBD1, the table's D call, lacks a check against the DNA. TRBV21-1 corresponds to a pseudogene. The CDR3 has 20 amino acids. The DNA for the CDR3 is TGTGCCAGCAGCAAACCTAACTTTGCGGGACAGGGGTCTTCGAACACTGAAGCTTTCTTT. Protein sequence: CASSKPNFAGQGSSNTEAFF.

Comments on this clonotype: A read error is possible here, since a much larger clone lies one base away. Since the CDR3 does not end with the conserved phenylalanine or tryptophan, this likely comes from a read error. The gene calls are TRBV10-1 and TRBJ2-2, with 7 bases aligning to TRBD2. Germline V gene data show CDR1 as WNHNN and CDR2 as SYGVQD (reference sequence). The V gene end was trimmed by 6 bases and the J gene end by 3 bases; junction bases not matched to a gene: 10. This CDR3 has 16 residues. The CDR3 sequence is CASSGGGARDTGELFS. CDR3 sequence (DNA): TGCGCCAGCAGCGGGGGAGGGGCGCGGGACACCGGGGAGCTGTTTTCT.

V gene TRBV6-6 combines with J gene TRBJ2-1; D gene uncertain. The J call may be wrong; the DNA end is better matched by TRBJ2-7. Looked up from germline, CDR1 is MNHNY and CDR2 is SVGAGI (reference sequence). The CDR3 is made up of 13 amino acids. CDR3 bases: TGTGCCAGCAGTTACGATCCCTACAATGAGCAGTACTTC. Translation: CASSYDPYNEQYF.

This chain links TRBV4-1 with TRBJ1-2; 11 bases align to TRBD1. Unmatched junction bases numbered 3, after V lost 4 bases and J lost 5 bases. The CDR3 extends over 14 amino acids. CDR1 is MGHRA, CDR2 YSYEKL, per germline. The CDR3 sequence: CASSRGTGGYGYTF. The CDR3 nucleotides are TGCGCCAGCAGCCGAGGGACAGGGGGTTATGGCTACACCTTC.

This clonotype appeared a few times. The chain employs TRBV11-2 and TRBJ2-7; D may be TRBD2 (6 bases). V shed 5 bases and J shed 3 bases, with 11 bases lying between them. CDR3 size: 13 residues. The germline gives CDR1 SGHAT, CDR2 FQNNGV. CDR3 loop: CASSGRTNYEQYF. The CDR3 nucleotides are TGTGCCAGCAGCGGAAGGACTAACTACGAGCAGTACTTC.

The chain has TRBV29-1 and TRBJ1-1; a possible D gene is TRBD1 (5 bases). The CDR3 is 14 amino acids. Deletions cut 8 bases from V and 3 bases from J, with 19 bases between. Germline V CDR1 and CDR2: SQVTM, ANQGSEA. The DNA of the CDR3 is TGCAGCCCTTGGGGGGGGGTCGGGGACACTGAAGCTTTCTTT. Its protein product is CSPWGGVGDTEAFF.

V usage is TRBV5-6 and J usage is TRBJ2-1, with 13 bases lining up with TRBD2. The CDR3 length is 19 residues. The V and J ends lost 4 bases and 5 bases, in that order; junction bases with no gene match: 15. CDR1 is SGHDT and CDR2 is YYEEEE in the germline V gene. The chain's CDR3 is CASSPRTSGSLLHHNEQFF. In DNA, the CDR3 is TGTGCCAGCAGCCCACGGACTAGCGGGAGTCTTTTACACCACAATGAGCAGTTCTTC.

A remark on this clonotype: This may come from a read error, since a much larger clone is one base off. It is likely a read error, because the conserved phenylalanine at the end of the CDR3 is missing. V usage is TRBV6-1 and J usage is TRBJ2-7; perhaps TRBD2 as D (6 bases). Trimming left V 2 bases short and J 5 bases short, with 13 bases between. CDR1 and CDR2 (germline): MNHNS, SASEGT. This CDR3 is built from 14 residues. The CDR3 nucleotides are TGTGCCAGCAGTGAACTAGCGCATTTGGACGAGCAGTACTTA. Amino acids: CASSELAHLDEQYL.

This clonotype was picked up a small number of times. The V call is TRBV6-1, the J call TRBJ1-2, with 8 bases that match TRBD1. CDR1 is MNHNS, CDR2 SASEGT, per germline. The junction had 8 bases not matched to a gene; V was cut back by 4 bases and J by 4 bases. The CDR3 is 15 amino acids. In DNA form, the CDR3 reads TGTGCCAGCAGTGCGGACAGGGCGAACATCTATGGCTACACCTTC. Its translation is CASSADRANIYGYTF.

The V and J genes are TRBV14 and TRBJ2-2, with 8 positions matching TRBD2. The CDR3 is 16 amino acids. In germline, CDR1 is SGHDN, CDR2 FVKESK. The trim removed 4 bases at V and 4 bases at J, leaving 8 bases unmatched. CDR3 residues: CASSRQRELGTGELFF. CDR3 bases: TGTGCCAGCAGCCGCCAGCGGGAGCTGGGCACCGGGGAGCTGTTTTTT.

This chain uses TRBV5-1 with TRBJ2-2, with a weak D call TRBD2 (5 bases). The CDR3 extends over 12 amino acids. Germline values: CDR1 SGHRS, CDR2 YFSETQ. V lost 10 bases and J 3 bases, leaving 10 bases between the germline ends. CDR3 sequence reads: CAGRTDTGELFF. CDR3 coding DNA: TGCGCCGGCCGGACTGACACCGGGGAGCTGTTTTTT.